A selection of T cell receptor beta chains follows, all from one sample in a study of radiotherapy plus CTLA-4 blockade in lung cancer. Clones were sequenced by immunoSEQ multiplex PCR, and TCRdb holds only the in-frame ones, with some missing. The table has about 86,000 clones, 80% to 85% seen once. Specimen: peripheral blood, collected from a patient treated with radiotherapy plus ipilimumab. The source of these receptors is a human donor with non-small cell lung cancer who had stable disease on radiotherapy plus ipilimumab. CDR3s include the opening cysteine and the closing phenylalanine or tryptophan.

cdr3_aa: CASSRDRQTQYF
j_call: TRBJ2-5
v_call: TRBV28

cdr3_aa: CASSPQNTGELFF
j_call: TRBJ2-2
v_call: TRBV16

cdr3_aa: CASSPRTRELYYEQYF
j_call: TRBJ2-7
v_call: TRBV23-1

cdr3_aa: CASSVEGTGGNSPLHF
j_call: TRBJ1-6
v_call: TRBV9

cdr3_aa: CASSYFSGTPLHF
j_call: TRBJ1-6
v_call: TRBV6-5

cdr3_aa: CASSRQVYNEQFF
j_call: TRBJ2-1
v_call: TRBV14

cdr3_aa: CASSAGLAGDQYF
j_call: TRBJ2-7
v_call: TRBV9

cdr3_aa: CASSAPRGNEYEQYF
j_call: TRBJ2-7
v_call: TRBV6-6

cdr3_aa: CAWSEGGGNTGELFF
j_call: TRBJ2-2
v_call: TRBV30

cdr3_aa: CAWSVRKLTNYGYTF
j_call: TRBJ1-2
v_call: TRBV30